What follows is one T cell receptor beta chain and its context. Documented time point: after dendritic cell vaccination, including at tumor progression/relapse. All glioblastoma patients lacked an isocitrate dehydrogenase mutation. The data originate from a study of glioma-infiltrating T cells after dendritic cell vaccination. There are 17 residues in the CDR3. Per the germline V gene, CDR1 is MGHDK and CDR2 is SYGVNS. Trimming stripped 1 base from V and 4 bases from J, with 16 bases between. The primer mix had 60 V beta and 13 J beta primers. Clones were sequenced by immunoSEQ multiplex PCR, and TCRdb holds only the in-frame ones, with some missing. The profile shows approximately 92,000 clones, around 80% of them singletons.

The gene calls are TRBV25-1 and TRBJ1-4, with D maybe TRBD1 (5 bases). Sequenced here: blood, sampled after dendritic cell vaccination. The clonotype comes from a human donor with glioblastoma. The chain's CDR3 is CASSELRFQGDNEKLFF. DNA for the CDR3: TGTGCCAGCAGTGAATTACGGTTCCAGGGTGATAATGAAAAACTGTTTTTT.